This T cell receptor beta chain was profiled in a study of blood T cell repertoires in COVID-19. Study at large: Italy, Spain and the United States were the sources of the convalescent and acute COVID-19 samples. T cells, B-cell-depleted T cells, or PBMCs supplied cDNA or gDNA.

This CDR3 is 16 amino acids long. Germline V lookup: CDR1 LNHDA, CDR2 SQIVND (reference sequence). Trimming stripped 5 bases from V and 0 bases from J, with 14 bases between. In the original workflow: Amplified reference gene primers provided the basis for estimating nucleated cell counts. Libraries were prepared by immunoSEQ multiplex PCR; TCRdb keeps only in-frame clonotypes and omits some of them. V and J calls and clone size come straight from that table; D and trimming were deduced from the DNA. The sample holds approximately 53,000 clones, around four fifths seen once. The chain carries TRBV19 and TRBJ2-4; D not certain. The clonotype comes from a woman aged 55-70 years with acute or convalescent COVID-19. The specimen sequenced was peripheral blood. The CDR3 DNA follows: TGTGCCAGTAGTGCGCCATTAACGCTAGCCAAAAACATTCAGTACTTC. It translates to CASSAPLTLAKNIQYF. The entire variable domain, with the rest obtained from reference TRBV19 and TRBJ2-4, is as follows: DGGITQSPKYLFRKEGQNVTLSCEQNLNHDAMYWYRQDPGQGLRLIYYSQIVNDFQKGDIAEGYSVSREKKESFPLTVTSAQKNPTAFYLCASSAPLTLAKNIQYFGAGTRLSVL.